The rows below give T cell receptor beta chains drawn from one sample of a study of control samples from healthy donors and cancer patients. Clones were sequenced by immunoSEQ multiplex PCR, and TCRdb holds only the in-frame ones, with some missing. The table has around 99,000 clones, around 89% seen once. The sequencing input was blood. These receptors were taken from a woman aged 45-65 years in good health. Each CDR3 is given with its conserved first and last residue. D genes are given only for firm matches. Clone size is stated in some rows and not others, as once, few, many or a class when expanded.

.	.	TRBV12-5	TRBJ2-2	CASGPGAGHTGELFF	TGTGCTAGTGGTCCGGGGGCTGGTCATACCGGGGAGCTGTTTTTT
.	TRBD1	TRBV7-2	TRBJ2-1	CASSTRQGRYNEQFF	TGTGCCAGCAGCACACGACAGGGGAGGTACAATGAGCAGTTCTTC
.	TRBD1	TRBV6-5	TRBJ2-1	CASFRDSGYNEQFF	TGTGCCAGCTTCCGGGACAGTGGATACAATGAGCAGTTCTTC
few	.	TRBV19	TRBJ1-2	CASTDVLGGDYGYTF	TGTGCCAGTACGGACGTACTAGGGGGTGACTATGGCTACACCTTC
.	.	TRBV27	TRBJ1-4	CASSSLGDEKLFF	TGTGCCAGCAGTTCCTTGGGGGACGAAAAACTGTTTTTT
.	.	TRBV5-3	TRBJ1-1	CARSRRTAEAFF	TGTGCCAGAAGCCGCAGGACGGCTGAAGCTTTCTTT
.	.	TRBV9	TRBJ2-3	CASSPTPGGTQYF	TGTGCCAGCAGCCCCACCCCGGGTGGTACGCAGTATTTT
.	.	TRBV2	TRBJ1-6	CASSFDGRALHF	TGTGCCAGCAGTTTTGACGGTCGGGCCCTCCACTTT
.	TRBD1	TRBV7-9	TRBJ1-1	CASSAGGRYTEAFF	TGTGCCAGCAGTGCAGGGGGCAGGTACACTGAAGCTTTCTTT
.	TRBD2	TRBV11-2	TRBJ2-3	CASSFGFGGADTQYF	TGTGCCAGCAGCTTCGGTTTCGGGGGGGCGGATACGCAGTATTTT
.	.	TRBV30	TRBJ1-2	CAWSAAAYGYTF	TGTGCCTGGAGTGCGGCCGCCTATGGCTACACCTTC
.	.	TRBV5-1	TRBJ2-3	CASSFRLTDTQYF	TGCGCCAGCAGCTTCAGACTTACAGATACGCAGTATTTT
.	TRBD2	TRBV4-1	TRBJ2-1	CASTLAGFGVYNEQFF	TGCGCCAGCACTCTAGCGGGCTTTGGGGTCTACAATGAGCAGTTCTTC
.	TRBD1	TRBV11-1	TRBJ2-7	CASSLQGPEQYF	TGTGCCAGCAGCCTACAGGGGCCCGAGCAGTACTTC
.	TRBD1	TRBV5-1	TRBJ2-1	CASSITTGNNEQFF	TGCGCCAGCAGTATAACGACAGGGAACAATGAGCAGTTCTTC
.	TRBD1	TRBV24-1	TRBJ2-1	CATSALTGSEQFF	TGTGCCACCAGTGCTCTGACAGGGAGTGAGCAGTTCTTC
.	.	TRBV6-2/TRBV6-3	TRBJ2-5	CASSYTQQDDQETQYF	TGTGCCAGCAGTTACACCCAACAGGACGATCAAGAGACCCAGTACTTC
.	.	TRBV5-1	TRBJ1-1	CASRTGGITEAFF	TGCGCCAGCCGGACTGGGGGCATCACTGAAGCTTTCTTT
.	TRBD2	TRBV7-3	TRBJ2-2	CASSLTKGLATGELFF	TGTGCCAGCAGCTTAACTAAAGGACTAGCGACCGGGGAGCTGTTTTTT
.	.	TRBV6-6	TRBJ2-1	CASSTESYNEQFF	TGTGCCAGCAGCACCGAGAGTTACAATGAGCAGTTCTTC